This T cell receptor beta chain was observed in a study of beta chain features in type 1 diabetes. Whole-study findings and limits: The naive, central memory and Treg TCRB repertoires showed an apparent similarity that was greater among patients than among healthy donors. Type 1 diabetes patients showed a moderate but significant shortening of TCRB CDR3s in all four CD4+ subsets.

The CDR3 has 16 residues. From germline, CDR1 is KGHSH and CDR2 LQKENI. Between the trimmed V and J ends, which lost 0 bases and 7 bases, there was a span of 16 bases. Donors contributed one heparinised blood draw apiece, averaging about 110 mL. A few counts support this clone. Its antigen is unknown. Expressed TCRB transcripts were sequenced after all isolated RNA was converted to cDNA. Data came from immunoSEQ multiplex PCR; TCRdb stores just in-frame clones and leaves some out. Here the sample spans under 400,000 clones, around 20% being singletons. The sequencing input was naive CD4+ T cells from blood. The sequence derives from a woman under 30 in good health. The chain combines TRBV18 with TRBJ1-5; D gene uncertain. CDR3 protein: CASSPPGTSTDQPQHF. CDR3 DNA sequence: TGTGCCAGCTCACCACCGGGCACCTCTACCGACCAGCCCCAGCATTTT.